This TCR beta chain stems from a study of tumor-infiltrating lymphocytes in primary liver carcinoma. A constant-region primer served to make TCR beta cDNA from about 490 ng total RNA. Three nested multiplex PCR rounds, a slightly modified ARM-PCR, produced the libraries for TCR beta. TRBV1-TRBV30 forward primers paired with a C-beta reverse primer were used in the first two PCR rounds, which ran roughly 9 cycles each. TCRdb re-called the multiplex PCR reads with MiXCR, one entry per CDR3 protein. The sample has more than 70,000 distinct CDR3 sequences, more than 65% seen once. Notes on the study in general: The top-250-clone fraction was significantly higher in tumors than in blood (p = 0.039).

The germline V gene encodes CDR1 MNHEY and CDR2 SVGAGI. The CDR3 is 14 residues long. V was clipped by 9 bases and J by 8 bases, with 19 bases between them. Total RNA and DNA came together from approximately 20-30 mg of bulk tissue without cell sorting. This clonotype has only one observation. The antigen is not known. The gene calls are TRBV6-5 and TRBJ1-4; D call uncertain. Sequences were obtained from liver tumor tissue from sampling region 1. This sample's subset: tumor region T1, superior pole. The sequence came from a middle-aged man with primary liver carcinoma and hepatitis B virus infection. Here the CDR3 DNA reads TGTGCCAGTTTTGGCGGGTGGCGAGAAGAAAAACTGTTTTTT. Protein: CASFGGWREEKLFF.